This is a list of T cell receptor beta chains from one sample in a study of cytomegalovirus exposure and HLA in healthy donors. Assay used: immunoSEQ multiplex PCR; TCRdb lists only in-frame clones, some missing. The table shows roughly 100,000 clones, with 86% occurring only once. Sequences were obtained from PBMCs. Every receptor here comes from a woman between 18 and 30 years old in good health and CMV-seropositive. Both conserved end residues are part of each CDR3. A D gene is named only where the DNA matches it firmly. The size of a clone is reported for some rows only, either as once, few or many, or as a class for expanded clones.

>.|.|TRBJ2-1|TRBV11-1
CASSLSLEQFF
TGTGCCAGCAGCTTATCACTTGAGCAGTTCTTC
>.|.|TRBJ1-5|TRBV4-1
CASSPLGGRDKPQHF
TGCGCCAGCAGCCCCCTGGGGGGTAGGGATAAGCCCCAGCATTTT
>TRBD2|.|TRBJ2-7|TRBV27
CASSTSGRVTYEQYF
TGTGCCAGCTCCACTAGCGGGCGAGTCACCTACGAGCAGTACTTC
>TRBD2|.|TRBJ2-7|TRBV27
CASSWAGGSEQYF
TGTGCCAGCAGTTGGGCGGGGGGTAGCGAGCAGTACTTC
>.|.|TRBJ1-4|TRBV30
CAWSANSGGKLFF
TGTGCCTGGAGTGCGAACAGTGGTGGAAAACTGTTTTTT
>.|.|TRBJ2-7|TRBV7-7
CASSQRDTYEQYF
TGTGCCAGCAGCCAGAGGGACACCTACGAGCAGTACTTC
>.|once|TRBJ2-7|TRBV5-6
CASSHGGSRVRRPSYEQYF
TGTGCCAGCAGTCATGGCGGAAGCAGAGTCCGACGCCCCTCCTACGAGCAGTACTTC
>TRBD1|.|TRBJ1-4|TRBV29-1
CSVAGGAFEKLFF
TGCAGCGTGGCAGGGGGCGCATTTGAAAAACTGTTTTTT
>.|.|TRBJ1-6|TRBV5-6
CASSLYRESSFDSPLHF
TGTGCCAGCAGCTTGTACAGGGAAAGTTCGTTTGATTCACCCCTCCACTTT
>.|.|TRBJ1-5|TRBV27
CASSHGTLVNQPQHF
TGTGCCAGCAGCCACGGGACTCTCGTCAATCAGCCCCAGCATTTT
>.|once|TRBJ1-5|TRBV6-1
CASSLTASNQPQHF
TGTGCCAGCAGCTTGACAGCTAGCAATCAGCCCCAGCATTTT
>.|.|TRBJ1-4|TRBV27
CASSLRFTGEKLFF
TGTGCCAGCAGTTTAAGGTTCACAGGGGAAAAACTGTTTTTT
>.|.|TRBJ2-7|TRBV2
CASSVVGGGMGPYEQYF
TGTGCCAGCAGTGTGGTAGGTGGAGGGATGGGACCCTACGAGCAGTACTTC
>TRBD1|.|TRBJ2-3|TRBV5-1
CASSFAPRGQGTDTQYF
TGCGCCAGCAGCTTCGCCCCTCGCGGACAGGGCACAGATACGCAGTATTTT
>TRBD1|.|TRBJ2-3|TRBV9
CASSQGGLTDTQYF
TGTGCCAGCAGCCAAGGGGGCCTCACAGATACGCAGTATTTT
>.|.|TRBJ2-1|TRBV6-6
CASSYGQGHNEQFF
TGTGCCAGCAGTTACGGGCAGGGCCACAATGAGCAGTTCTTC
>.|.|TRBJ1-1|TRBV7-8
CASSGAGRNTEAFF
TGTGCCAGCAGCGGGGCCGGGCGGAACACTGAAGCTTTCTTT
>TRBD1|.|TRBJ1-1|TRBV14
CASSQRTGRNTEAFF
TGTGCCAGCAGCCAGCGGACAGGGAGGAACACTGAAGCTTTCTTT
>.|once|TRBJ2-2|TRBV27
CASTFGSGVNGELFF
TGTGCCAGCACCTTTGGGTCGGGAGTAAACGGGGAGCTGTTTTTT
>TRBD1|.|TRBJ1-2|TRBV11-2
CASSRGQGAFGYTF
TGTGCCAGCAGCCGAGGACAGGGGGCGTTTGGCTACACCTTC
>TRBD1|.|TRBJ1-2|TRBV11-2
CASSLDGQAYNYGYTF
TGTGCCAGCAGCTTAGACGGACAGGCCTATAACTATGGCTACACCTTC
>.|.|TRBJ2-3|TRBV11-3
CASSQGLGRETDTQYF
TGTGCCAGCAGCCAAGGCTTGGGGCGGGAAACAGATACGCAGTATTTT
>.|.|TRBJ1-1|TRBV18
CASSPVEGTEAFF
TGTGCCAGCTCACCGGTGGAGGGCACTGAAGCTTTCTTT
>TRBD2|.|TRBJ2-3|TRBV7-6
CASSQGLAGGRTDTQYF
TGTGCCAGCAGCCAAGGACTAGCGGGGGGGAGGACAGATACGCAGTATTTT
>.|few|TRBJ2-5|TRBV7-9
CAGGLETQYF
TGTGCCGGGGGCCTGGAGACCCAGTACTTC
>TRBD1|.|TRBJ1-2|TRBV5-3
CARSLTRTGTGVYGYTF
TGTGCCAGAAGCTTAACAAGGACAGGCACCGGGGTCTATGGCTACACCTTC
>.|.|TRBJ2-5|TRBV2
CASSEAAPRGKTQYF
TGTGCCAGCAGTGAAGCGGCGCCGCGCGGGAAGACCCAGTACTTC
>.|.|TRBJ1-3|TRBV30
CAWSVDWPGNTIYF
TGTGCCTGGAGTGTAGATTGGCCTGGAAACACCATATATTTT
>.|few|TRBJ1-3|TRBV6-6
CASSYLGRTAGNTIYF
TGTGCCAGCTCCTACTTGGGTCGCACAGCTGGAAACACCATATATTTT
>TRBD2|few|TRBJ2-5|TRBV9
CASSGSGRGKETQYF
TGTGCCAGCAGCGGCAGCGGGAGGGGGAAAGAGACCCAGTACTTC
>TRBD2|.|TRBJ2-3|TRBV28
CASSLTSAVTDTQYF
TGTGCCAGCAGTTTGACTAGCGCAGTCACAGATACGCAGTATTTT
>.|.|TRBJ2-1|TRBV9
CASSVSLVPPYNEQFF
TGTGCCAGCAGCGTTTCCCTAGTCCCCCCTTACAATGAGCAGTTCTTC
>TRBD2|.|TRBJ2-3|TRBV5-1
CASSPGGLAGYLDTQYF
TGCGCCAGCAGCCCGGGGGGACTAGCGGGATATCTAGATACGCAGTATTTT